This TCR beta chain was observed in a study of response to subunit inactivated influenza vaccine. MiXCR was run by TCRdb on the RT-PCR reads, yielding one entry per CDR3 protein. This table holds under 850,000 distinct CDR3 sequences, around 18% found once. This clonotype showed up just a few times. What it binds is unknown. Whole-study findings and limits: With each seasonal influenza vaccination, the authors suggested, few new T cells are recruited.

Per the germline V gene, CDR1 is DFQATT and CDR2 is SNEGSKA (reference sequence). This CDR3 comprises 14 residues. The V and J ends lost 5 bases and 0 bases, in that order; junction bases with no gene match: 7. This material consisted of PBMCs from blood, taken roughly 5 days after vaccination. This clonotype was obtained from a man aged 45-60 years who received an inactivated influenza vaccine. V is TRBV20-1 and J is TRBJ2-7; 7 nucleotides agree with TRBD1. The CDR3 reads CSADDRAFSYEQYF. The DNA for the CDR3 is TGCAGTGCTGACGACAGGGCGTTCTCCTACGAGCAGTACTTC.